This T cell receptor beta chain was observed in a study of T cell repertoires in cytomegalovirus infection. Whole-study context: Through public TCR beta signatures, both CMV infection and matching HLA type were indicated.

The ends were cut back, 4 bases at V and 7 bases at J, with 10 bases in the middle. The length of the CDR3 is 12 residues. Germline loops: CDR1 MNHEY, CDR2 SMNVEV (reference sequence). General study findings and limits: HLA-C-restricted, CMV-specific TCR beta clonotypes were dominant ex vivo. Identification of carriers of CMV plus the relevant HLA was achieved through cumulative public TCR beta family frequency.

This clonotype has only one observation. The antigen remains undetermined. TCRdb ran MiXCR on the reads and lists one entry per CDR3 protein. The profile covers roughly 600,000 distinct CDR3 sequences, with 24% appearing a single time and 6.5% to 10% taken by the ten largest. This clonotype originated in a human donor in good health (CMV status not recorded). Some clones in this sample may be carry-over from other donors' samples. Sample: CD8+ T cells from PBMCs. This rearrangement joins TRBV27 to TRBJ1-1; the D gene is possibly TRBD1 (5 bases). As DNA, the CDR3 is TGTGCCAGCAGTTCGGGGACCGTTGAAGCTTTCTTT. Protein: CASSSGTVEAFF.